This T cell receptor (beta chain) was found in a study of T cell responses to AZD1222 COVID-19 vaccine. Generated by immunoSEQ multiplex PCR, the TCRdb table keeps only in-frame clones and is missing some. The sample includes about 150,000 clones, 80% to 90% of them seen just once. The V end lost 2 bases, the J end lost 3 bases, and 6 bases lay between the germline ends. The CDR3 is 12 amino acids. Germline-derived CDR1 and CDR2 are SGHNT and YYREEE (reference sequence). The chain is built from TRBV5-4 and TRBJ2-7; D uncertain. The sequenced sample was peripheral blood, obtained on day 0 of AZD1222 vaccination. This sequence originates from an adult in good health. CDR3 in DNA: TGTGCCAGCAGCTTCGGCGGCTACGAGCAGTACTTC. This sequence encodes CASSFGGYEQYF.